What follows are 18 T cell receptor beta chains derived from one specimen sequenced in a study of CXCR3-negative and CXCR3-positive naive CD8 T cells. Points from the study as a whole: Higher TRB CDR3 hydrophobicity marked CXCR3-positive naive cells relative to CXCR3-negative naive cells.

Their antigen targets remain unknown. Libraries were UMI-labeled 5' RACE TRB cDNA. TCRdb reprocessed the 5' RACE reads, with one entry per CDR3 protein and no DNA. Its table records tens of thousands of distinct CDR3 sequences. Specimen: naive CXCR3+ CD8+ T cells from blood. Subset indicated: CD45RO-CCR7+CD27+CD95- naive CD8+ T cells expressing CXCR3 (TNR3+). The source of these receptors is a human donor in good health. Some clones in this sample may be carry-over from other donors' samples.

The genes are TRBV6-2 or TRBV6-3 and TRBJ1-1. Germline CDR1 and CDR2: MNHEY and SVGEGT. CDR3 length: 12 residues. This chain's CDR3 is CASSYFVETAFF.

The chain uses TRBV29-1 and TRBJ2-1; there is no DNA to check the TCRdb D call of TRBD2. From germline, CDR1 is SQVTM and CDR2 ANQGSEA. The CDR3 is 14 amino acids. The CDR3 loop reads CSVVVLAGDNEQFF.

This rearrangement joins TRBV6-5 to TRBJ2-5; TCRdb gives TRBD2 as the D gene, but with no DNA this cannot be confirmed. This CDR3 comprises 16 residues. Germline V gives CDR1 MNHEY, CDR2 SVGAGI. CDR3 sequence: CASSYRGLAGEETQYF.

CDR3 residues: CASSKGTGGIVYEQYF. This chain links TRBV6-5 with TRBJ2-7; the D call from TCRdb, TRBD1, cannot be confirmed without DNA. CDR1 MNHEY and CDR2 SVGAGI come from the germline V gene. The CDR3 runs 16 residues.

This rearrangement joins TRBV2 to TRBJ2-3. This CDR3 spans 17 amino acids. Germline lookup yields CDR1 SNHLY and CDR2 FYNNEI. This CDR3 is CASSGSATTASTDTQYF. Using reference TRBV2 and TRBJ2-3 for the parts outside the CDR3, the full variable domain is EPEVTQTPSHQVTQMGQEVILRCVPISNHLYFYWYRQILGQKVEFLVSFYNNEISEKSEIFDDQFSVERPDGSNFTLKIRSTKLEDSAMYFCASSGSATTASTDTQYFGPGTRLTVL.

The chain has TRBV7-8 and TRBJ2-5; the TRBD2 assignment by TCRdb is unverifiable without DNA. CDR1 and CDR2 from the germline V gene are SGHVS and FQNEAQ. The CDR3 loop spans 17 amino acids. The CDR3: CASSLLAGVIGQETQYF.

The chain employs TRBV5-5 and TRBJ2-7; no DNA is available, so the TRBD2 call from TCRdb remains unchecked. This CDR3 is built from 12 residues. Germline V gene lookup returns CDR1 SGHKS and CDR2 YYEKEE (reference sequence). The CDR3 spells CASSLDGSEQYF. The full variable domain, completed using reference TRBV5-5 and TRBJ2-7, is DAGVTQSPTHLIKTRGQQVTLRCSPISGHKSVSWYQQVLGQGPQFIFQYYEKEERGRGNFPDRFSARQFPNYSSELNVNALLLGDSALYLCASSLDGSEQYFGPGTRLTVT.

The V and J genes are TRBV12-2 and TRBJ2-1; no DNA is available, so the TRBD2 call from TCRdb remains unchecked. TRBV12-2 is designated a pseudogene. This CDR3 has 16 residues. CDR3 amino acids: CASRLVSVVRVREQFF.

The chain combines TRBV6-2 or TRBV6-3 with TRBJ2-3. This CDR3 contains 13 residues. Germline CDR1 reads MNHEY; CDR2 reads SVGEGT. CDR3 sequence: CASSLHLRDTQYF.

The J gene is TRBJ2-2, the V gene TRBV6-5. Germline loops: CDR1 MNHEY, CDR2 SVGAGI. CDR3 size: 14 residues. CDR3 loop: CASSYNLNTGELFF.

The chain carries TRBV7-9 and TRBJ1-4; the D gene TCRdb calls, TRBD1, cannot be checked with no DNA. Germline V gene lookup returns CDR1 SEHNR and CDR2 FQNEAQ (reference sequence). CDR3 size: 14 residues. The CDR3 sequence: CASSLQGPDEKLFF.

This rearrangement joins TRBV12-3 or TRBV12-4 to TRBJ2-4; the TRBD1 assignment by TCRdb is unverifiable without DNA. The length of the CDR3 is 15 residues. CDR3 sequence: CASSRSQGIGNIQYF.

The chain joins TRBV4-1 to TRBJ2-7; TCRdb picks TRBD1, but there is no DNA to check that call. The CDR3 contains 14 residues. The V gene's germline CDR1 is MGHRA and CDR2 YSYEKL. CDR3: CASSQEQGRYEQYF.

The chain has TRBV6-2 or TRBV6-3 and TRBJ2-2; TCRdb gives TRBD1 as the D gene, but with no DNA this cannot be confirmed. Germline V gene data show CDR1 as MNHEY and CDR2 as SVGEGT. This CDR3 has 14 residues. The chain's CDR3 is CASSRTGGYGELFF.

The chain carries TRBV29-1 and TRBJ2-5; TCRdb gives TRBD1 as the D gene, but with no DNA this cannot be confirmed. The CDR3 spans 12 residues. CDR1 is SQVTM, CDR2 ANQGSEA, per germline. CDR3 region: CSALTGEETQYF.

The V call is TRBV7-9, the J call TRBJ1-1; with no DNA, the TCRdb D assignment of TRBD1 cannot be verified. This CDR3 is 12 amino acids long. Per the germline V gene, CDR1 is SEHNR and CDR2 is FQNEAQ (reference sequence). Here the CDR3 reads CASSLDRSVAFF. Filled out from reference TRBV7-9 and TRBJ1-1, the complete variable domain reads DTGVSQNPRHKITKRGQNVTFRCDPISEHNRLYWYRQTLGQGPEFLTYFQNEAQLEKSRLLSDRFSAERPKGSFSTLEIQRTEQGDSAMYLCASSLDRSVAFFGQGTRLTVV.

The J gene is TRBJ2-7, the V gene TRBV29-1. This CDR3 contains 12 residues. The germline V gene encodes CDR1 SQVTM and CDR2 ANQGSEA. CDR3 in amino acids: CSVGDYSYEQYF.

The gene calls are TRBV28 and TRBJ1-2; the D call from TCRdb, TRBD1, cannot be confirmed without DNA. The CDR3 has 17 amino acids. Germline assignment: CDR1 MDHEN and CDR2 SYDVKM. The CDR3 loop is CASSLSLRTGDQYGYTF.